These 8 T cell receptor beta chains originate from one sample sequenced in a study of T cells in Graves' hyperthyroidism and ophthalmopathy. TCR beta CDR3 region amplification was performed from RNA transcripts. In the first-round RT-PCR of the TCR CDR3, the HTBI primer set was used. MiXCR was run by TCRdb on the multiplex PCR reads, yielding one entry per CDR3 protein. The sample has under 350,000 distinct CDR3 sequences, 17% seen once. Sample: blood. The source of these receptors is an older woman with Graves' ophthalmopathy.

The chain uses TRBV5-6 and TRBJ1-3; the D gene is possibly TRBD1 (5 bases). Trimming pared 3 bases from V and 3 bases from J, leaving 10 bases between. CDR3 length: 14 residues. Germline CDR1 and CDR2: SGHDT and YYEEEE. CDR3 coding DNA: TGTGCCAGCAGCTCCGGGACGGATGGAAACACCATATATTTT. Translating gives CASSSGTDGNTIYF.

A word on this clonotype: A much larger clone is a single base away; this may be a read error. The CDR3 bases are TGTGCCAGCATCGAGTGGGCGGGGAACGGCTACACCTTC. Amino acids: CASIEWAGNGYTF. The chain uses TRBV6-1 and TRBJ1-2; D not certain. CDR1 is MNHNS and CDR2 is SASEGT in the germline V gene. Trimming left V 7 bases short and J 8 bases short, with 17 bases between. The CDR3 is made up of 13 amino acids.

Details on this clonotype: Possible read error: a much larger clone is one base away. The rearrangement joins TRBV7-9 to TRBJ2-2, with D hard to call. V lost 0 bases to trimming and J lost 1 base, with 3 bases between them. Per germline, CDR1 SEHNR and CDR2 FQNEAQ (reference sequence). The CDR3 runs to 14 residues. CDR3 sequence (DNA): TGTGCCAGCAGCTTAGCCAGGAACACCGGGGAGCTGTTTTTT. Translating it yields CASSLARNTGELFF. Full variable domain (rest looked up from reference TRBV7-9 and TRBJ2-2): DTGVSQNPRHKITKRGQNVTFRCDPISEHNRLYWYRQTLGQGPEFLTYFQNEAQLEKSRLLSDRFSAERPKGSFSTLEIQRTEQGDSAMYLCASSLARNTGELFFGEGSRLTVL.

V usage is TRBV28 and J usage is TRBJ2-1; 10 nucleotides agree with TRBD2. The V and J ends lost 3 bases and 6 bases, in that order; junction bases with no gene match: 17. The germline CDR1 and CDR2 sequences are MDHEN and SYDVKM. The CDR3 sequence is 19 residues long. The CDR3 nucleotides read TGTGCCAGCAGTTTCGAGATCTCCCCGACTAGCGGGTTGTCCAATGAGCAGTTCTTC. Residues: CASSFEISPTSGLSNEQFF. Filled out from reference TRBV28 and TRBJ2-1, the complete variable domain reads DVKVTQSSRYLVKRTGEKVFLECVQDMDHENMFWYRQDPGLGLRLIYFSYDVKMKEKGDIPEGYSVSREKKERFSLILESASTNQTSMYLCASSFEISPTSGLSNEQFFGPGTRLTVL.

In its sample, this clonotype was seen many times. CDR3 protein: CASSPYPGQKFEKLFF. The CDR3 nucleotides read TGTGCCAGCAGCCCCTACCCAGGACAGAAATTCGAAAAACTGTTTTTT. The J gene is TRBJ1-4, the V gene TRBV13; TRBD1 might be the D (6 bases). CDR1 is PRHDT and CDR2 is FYEKMQ in the germline V gene (reference sequence). The ends were cut back, 5 bases at V and 8 bases at J, with 21 bases in the middle. The CDR3 is made up of 16 amino acids.

This clonotype was seen repeatedly, ten times or more. CDR3 coding DNA: TGTGCCAGCTCAACCGCAACAGGGCTGAGGGATACGCAGTATTTT. Translating gives CASSTATGLRDTQYF. This chain uses TRBV6-1 with TRBJ2-3; a possible D gene is TRBD1 (6 bases). CDR1 and CDR2 from the germline V gene are MNHNS and SASEGT. The CDR3 spans 15 residues. V lost 8 bases and J lost 6, with 21 bases in between.

This clonotype was recorded at least ten times. The CDR3 DNA is TGTGCCTGGAGTGTATCTAGCGGGATCGGCAATGAGCAGTTCTTC. Protein sequence: CAWSVSSGIGNEQFF. The chain carries TRBV30 and TRBJ2-1, with TRBD2 matching 9 bases. Germline CDR1 and CDR2: GTSNPN and SVGIG (reference sequence). V lost 0 bases and J lost 6; bases outside the gene matches: 6. The CDR3 is 15 residues long.

As concerns this clonotype: One base away lies a much larger clone, so this may be a sequencing read error. V gene TRBV7-9 combines with J gene TRBJ2-1; 7 bases align to TRBD2. CDR1 is SEHNR and CDR2 is FQNEAQ in the germline V gene (reference sequence). The length of the CDR3 is 16 residues. The J segment lost 3 bases and the V segment lost 5 bases, leaving 10 bases of the junction unmatched. The CDR3 DNA sequence: TGTGCCAGCAGCCCAAACCGGGACTACCGCTACAATGAGCAGTTCTTC. As protein: CASSPNRDYRYNEQFF. The entire variable domain, with the rest obtained from reference TRBV7-9 and TRBJ2-1, is as follows: DTGVSQNPRHKITKRGQNVTFRCDPISEHNRLYWYRQTLGQGPEFLTYFQNEAQLEKSRLLSDRFSAERPKGSFSTLEIQRTEQGDSAMYLCASSPNRDYRYNEQFFGPGTRLTVL.